A selection of T cell receptor beta chains follows, all from one sample in a study of T cells expressing NK-cell markers. TCRdb reprocessed the 5' RACE reads; each CDR3 protein has one entry and no DNA is given. The table lists approximately 150,000 distinct CDR3 sequences, with approximately 12% in the top ten. Specimen: blood T cells: a sorted CD56 or NKG2C T cell subset, CD4+ or CD8+ T cells, or bulk PBMC T cells (not recorded which). These receptors were taken from a man in his late teens or twenties in good health. Each CDR3 is given with its conserved first and last residue.

J | V | CDR3
TRBJ2-5 | TRBV30 | CAWFSGQETQYF
TRBJ1-5 | TRBV7-8 | CASSSRLGSNQPQHF
TRBJ1-2 | TRBV10-2 | CASSGTISADGYTF
TRBJ2-2 | TRBV6-1 | CASRSGLGAGELFF
TRBJ2-7 | TRBV11-3 | CASSSLDRVGYEQYF
TRBJ2-5 | TRBV20-1 | CSAIEVGTYYPQYF
TRBJ2-4 | TRBV7-9 | CASSLVGAKNIQYF
TRBJ2-7 | TRBV18 | CASSPPKDGSSYEQYF
TRBJ2-7 | TRBV7-2 | CASSFLSGTDTYEQYF
TRBJ1-1 | TRBV20-1 | CSARAGQPNTEAFF
TRBJ2-3 | TRBV19 | CASPPTVTDTQYF
TRBJ2-5 | TRBV27 | CASSRQGGETQYF
TRBJ2-2 | TRBV27 | CASSLRDYSGELFF
TRBJ2-7 | TRBV7-8 | CASSPIASGVSYEQYF
TRBJ1-3 | TRBV7-8 | CASGDRAPGNTIYF
TRBJ2-1 | TRBV12-3/TRBV12-4 | CASSFTRTSVYNEQFF
TRBJ2-5 | TRBV4-1 | CASSAYGGLAGGETQYF
TRBJ1-2 | TRBV12-3/TRBV12-4 | CASSLAGQGDGYTF
TRBJ2-3 | TRBV5-1 | CASSESGLALFTQYF
TRBJ2-7 | TRBV4-3 | CASSQTYGTAFYEQYF
TRBJ1-2 | TRBV13 | CASSPGTDRRNGYTF
TRBJ2-5 | TRBV4-1 | CASSQDLVASSETQYF
TRBJ2-2 | TRBV5-1 | CASSFMQNTGELFF
TRBJ2-2 | TRBV14 | CASSPGQGHTGELFF
TRBJ2-1 | TRBV7-2 | CASSMGVESGYNEQFF
TRBJ2-1 | TRBV5-1 | CASSLGTGTNEQFF
TRBJ2-1 | TRBV12-3/TRBV12-4 | CASSLGGEWQDNEQFF
TRBJ2-3 | TRBV3-1 | CASSGRRTSGSTDTQYF
TRBJ1-2 | TRBV6-6 | CASLVANYGYTF
TRBJ2-7 | TRBV10-3 | CAISDPTTGVSEQYF
TRBJ2-2 | TRBV7-2 | CASSWASMGLFF
TRBJ2-5 | TRBV7-2 | CASSDGTSGPGETQYF
TRBJ2-1 | TRBV29-1 | CSAEAAEAYNEQFF
TRBJ2-2 | TRBV12-3/TRBV12-4 | CASRPDRGRTGELFF
TRBJ2-5 | TRBV7-2 | CASSSLAGGLQETQYF
TRBJ2-1 | TRBV29-1 | CSVDALPSSYNEQFF
TRBJ2-1 | TRBV20-1 | CSASSKGGRGSYNEQFF
TRBJ2-1 | TRBV7-9 | CASSSGLAGGFYNEQFF
TRBJ2-1 | TRBV2 | CASSEAFRSYNEQFF
TRBJ2-5 | TRBV13 | CASSSRDREELETQYF
TRBJ1-2 | TRBV19 | CASSIGGTPQIYGYTF
TRBJ2-2 | TRBV30 | CAWERAGAGTGELFF
TRBJ2-1 | TRBV24-1 | CATSDPQGSIDEQFF
TRBJ2-3 | TRBV5-1 | CASRIDAGTDTQYF